These 27 T cell receptor beta chains were sequenced from one sample in a study of CXCR3-negative and CXCR3-positive naive CD8 T cells. TRB cDNA was prepared as libraries by UMI-labeled 5' RACE. TCRdb reprocessed the 5' RACE reads, with one entry per CDR3 protein and no DNA. The sample table sets out 130,000 or so distinct CDR3 sequences. Sequenced: naive CXCR3- CD8+ T cells from blood. Subset given: CD45RO-CCR7+CD27+CD95- naive CD8+ T cells lacking CXCR3 (TNR3-). Receptors were obtained from a human donor in good health. Some clones in this sample may be carry-over from other donors' samples.

V and J are TRBV12-3 or TRBV12-4 and TRBJ1-5; the TRBD1 assignment by TCRdb is unverifiable without DNA. CDR3 length: 14 amino acids. The CDR3: CASSFSTGRQPQHF.

The chain employs TRBV20-1 and TRBJ2-7; TCRdb reports TRBD1, a call that lacks DNA to check it against. The CDR3 covers 16 residues. Per the germline V gene, CDR1 is DFQATT and CDR2 is SNEGSKA (reference sequence). The CDR3 reads CSARPWDRSWPYEQYF.

The chain is built from TRBV3-1 and TRBJ1-5. CDR3 size: 15 residues. CDR1 and CDR2 (germline): LGHDT, YNNKEL (reference sequence). The CDR3 sequence: CASSQDHADNQPQHF.

The chain carries TRBV7-8 and TRBJ2-2; as DNA is missing, the TRBD2 call by TCRdb cannot be tested. Germline V gene lookup returns CDR1 SGHVS and CDR2 FQNEAQ. This CDR3 is 17 amino acids long. The CDR3 loop is CASSTREAGRNTGELFF.

The chain joins TRBV29-1 to TRBJ2-7; TCRdb designates TRBD2, a call that cannot be tested without DNA. The CDR3 extends over 14 amino acids. Germline V CDR1 and CDR2: SQVTM, ANQGSEA. The chain's CDR3 is CSGSVGGGSYEQYF.

The gene calls are TRBV18 and TRBJ2-7; TCRdb's D call of TRBD1 is untestable without DNA. The CDR3 sequence is 16 residues long. Germline lookup yields CDR1 KGHSH and CDR2 LQKENI. This CDR3 reads CASSPDVRVRAYEQYF.

This chain links TRBV29-1 with TRBJ2-3. The CDR3 totals 14 residues. Germline loops: CDR1 SQVTM, CDR2 ANQGSEA. This chain's CDR3 is CSVPQGYSTDTQYF.

V usage is TRBV5-1 and J usage is TRBJ1-2. Germline CDR1 is SGHRS and CDR2 is YFSETQ. CDR3 length equals 14 residues. This CDR3 reads CASSLVGFDYGYTF.

The CDR3 sequence: CASSQVQGALPEQYF. The gene calls are TRBV14 and TRBJ2-7; TCRdb's D call, TRBD1, is unchecked because there is no DNA. Germline V lookup: CDR1 SGHDN, CDR2 FVKESK. CDR3 length: 15 amino acids.

The gene calls are TRBV7-9 and TRBJ2-1. Germline V lookup: CDR1 SEHNR, CDR2 FQNEAQ (reference sequence). This CDR3 has 14 amino acids. CDR3 protein: CASSLGTFLGEQFF.

The chain uses TRBV5-1 and TRBJ2-1; TCRdb selects TRBD2, and the lack of DNA leaves this call unchecked. Germline V gene data show CDR1 as SGHRS and CDR2 as YFSETQ. The CDR3 totals 18 residues. CDR3: CASSLGVPLAGVYNEQFF.

The chain recombines TRBV5-1 with TRBJ1-2. Germline loops: CDR1 SGHRS, CDR2 YFSETQ. The CDR3 spans 14 residues. The CDR3 spells CASSLEGSPRDYTF.

This chain uses TRBV27 with TRBJ1-1. Germline values: CDR1 MNHEY, CDR2 SMNVEV (reference sequence). This CDR3 is 12 amino acids long. CDR3 sequence: CASRAGHTEAFF.

This chain uses TRBV7-8 with TRBJ2-7; as DNA is missing, the TRBD2 call by TCRdb cannot be tested. This CDR3 comprises 14 residues. Germline loops: CDR1 SGHVS, CDR2 FQNEAQ. This CDR3 reads CASSTRRRGDEQYF.

The rearrangement joins TRBV28 to TRBJ2-1; the TRBD2 assignment by TCRdb is unverifiable without DNA. Germline CDR1 MDHEN, CDR2 SYDVKM. The CDR3 is 18 residues long. This chain's CDR3 is CASSFTSGGALTYNEQFF.

The chain carries TRBV5-1 and TRBJ2-1; TCRdb indicates TRBD2, and absent DNA this call remains unverified. This CDR3 has 15 residues. Germline V CDR1 and CDR2: SGHRS, YFSETQ. CDR3 loop: CASSLASGIYNEQFF.

CDR3 loop: CASKGPEGLFF. The chain employs TRBV12-3 or TRBV12-4 and TRBJ2-2; TCRdb returns TRBD2, unconfirmable since there is no DNA. This CDR3 has 11 amino acids.

The rearrangement uses TRBV7-2 and TRBJ2-1; the TCRdb D gene call, TRBD2, has no DNA to confirm it. CDR3 length: 16 amino acids. CDR1 is SGHTA, CDR2 FQGNSA, per germline. The CDR3 protein is CASSSPIVTSSDEQFF.

V and J are TRBV4-1 and TRBJ1-1. The germline gives CDR1 MGHRA, CDR2 YSYEKL. The CDR3 contains 14 residues. The CDR3: CASSLSTTRTEAFF.

This chain links TRBV28 with TRBJ2-4; TCRdb's D call, TRBD2, is unchecked because there is no DNA. The CDR3 is 15 residues long. The germline V gene has CDR1 MDHEN and CDR2 SYDVKM. CDR3 sequence: CASKAGTQAKNIQYF.

V usage is TRBV7-8 and J usage is TRBJ1-5; the TRBD1 assignment by TCRdb is unverifiable without DNA. This CDR3 contains 19 residues. The germline V gene encodes CDR1 SGHVS and CDR2 FQNEAQ. The CDR3: CASSLVDVLGAYSNQPQHF.

The chain combines TRBV28 with TRBJ2-5; lacking DNA, the TRBD2 call made by TCRdb goes unchecked. This CDR3 is 14 amino acids long. Germline CDR1 reads MDHEN; CDR2 reads SYDVKM. The CDR3 reads CARGLAVYQETQYF.

The chain links TRBV29-1 to TRBJ2-7. This CDR3 has 11 amino acids. CDR1 SQVTM and CDR2 ANQGSEA come from the germline V gene. CDR3 amino acids: CSALGNYEQYF.

This rearrangement joins TRBV28 to TRBJ2-3; TCRdb's assignment of TRBD2 cannot be checked, as there is no DNA. The CDR3 length is 19 residues. The germline gives CDR1 MDHEN, CDR2 SYDVKM. The CDR3: CASTGHPGLAGPSTDTQYF.

This chain connects TRBV12-3 or TRBV12-4 to TRBJ2-7; TCRdb's D gene call, TRBD2, goes unchecked for lack of DNA. This CDR3 is built from 16 residues. The CDR3 protein is CASSPRLAGIGYEQYF.

This sequence joins TRBV2 and TRBJ2-7; checking the TCRdb D call of TRBD2 is not possible without DNA. This CDR3 is 11 amino acids long. Germline V lookup: CDR1 SNHLY, CDR2 FYNNEI. CDR3 sequence reads: CATREGYEQYF.

The chain is built from TRBV15 and TRBJ2-1; TCRdb indicates TRBD1, and absent DNA this call remains unverified. Germline V CDR1 and CDR2: LNHNV, YYDKDF (reference sequence). The CDR3 is 15 amino acids. The CDR3 sequence: CATSRDATQGDEQFF.